The 21 T cell receptor beta chains presented below share a single source sample, sequenced in a study of T cell responses to AZD1222 COVID-19 vaccine. TCRdb keeps only in-frame clones here, not all; method: immunoSEQ multiplex PCR. The sample yields 95,000 to 100,000 clones, approximately 89% seen once. Sequenced here: peripheral blood, sampled 28 days after the second AZD1222 dose. These receptor sequences come from an adult who received the AZD1222 COVID-19 vaccine.

The chain uses TRBV28 and TRBJ1-4; TRBD1 is a possible D gene (6 bases). The CDR3 runs 15 residues. The germline gives CDR1 MDHEN, CDR2 SYDVKM. V was cut by 3 bases and J by 6 bases, with 14 bases left in between. Here the CDR3 DNA reads TGTGCCAGCAGTTTGGGGCTGAGGGGGGATGAAAAACTGTTTTTT. Protein sequence: CASSLGLRGDEKLFF.

The V gene is TRBV7-9, the J gene TRBJ2-1; D possibly corresponds to TRBD2 (5 bases). V was pared by 6 bases and J by 0 bases, with 12 bases between. The CDR3 is 15 residues long. Per germline, CDR1 SEHNR and CDR2 FQNEAQ (reference sequence). The CDR3 DNA sequence: TGTGCCAGCAGATCGGACTCGGCCTCCTACAATGAGCAGTTCTTC. Its translation is CASRSDSASYNEQFF.

This clone was detected only once. The chain employs TRBV4-3 and TRBJ2-4; possibly TRBD2 for D (6 bases). V was clipped by 0 bases and J by 7 bases, with 13 bases between them. CDR1 and CDR2 from the germline V gene are LGHNA and YSLEER. The CDR3 contains 15 residues. The CDR3 sequence is CASSQEIAEANIQYF. CDR3 nucleotide sequence: TGCGCCAGCAGCCAAGAGATAGCGGAGGCGAACATTCAGTACTTC.

V and J are TRBV28 and TRBJ2-1; D call uncertain. V lost 10 bases and J lost 0, with 10 bases in between. Germline V lookup: CDR1 MDHEN, CDR2 SYDVKM. CDR3 length: 13 amino acids. CDR3: CAISTLSYNEQFF. As DNA, the CDR3 is TGTGCCATCTCTACCCTCTCCTACAATGAGCAGTTCTTC.

The chain uses TRBV18 and TRBJ2-5; D gene ambiguous. Trimming removed 2 bases from V and 5 bases from J, with 3 bases in between. The germline gives CDR1 KGHSH, CDR2 LQKENI. This CDR3 is 11 amino acids long. CDR3 amino acids: CASSPGETQYF. CDR3 sequence (DNA): TGTGCCAGCTCACCAGGGGAGACCCAGTACTTC.

The chain carries TRBV4-3 and TRBJ2-3, with 9 bases lining up with TRBD1. Germline CDR1 and CDR2: LGHNA and YSLEER. V was clipped by 2 bases and J by 3 bases; unmatched bases: 3. This CDR3 comprises 15 residues. As DNA, the CDR3 is TGCGCCAGCAGCCAAACCGGGACAGGGACAGATACGCAGTATTTT. Translation: CASSQTGTGTDTQYF.

Notes on this clone: Germline and junction disagree at one end, which may indicate a read error. The chain recombines TRBV25-1 with TRBJ2-3; D gene unclear. Germline CDR1 is MGHDK and CDR2 is SYGVNS. CDR3 length: 13 amino acids. The CDR3 sequence is CASGETGTDTQYF. The CDR3 DNA reads as TGTGCCAGCGGTGAAACGGGCACAGATACGCAGTATTTT.

J is TRBJ1-1 and V is TRBV7-8; no firm D call. Trimming pared 3 bases from V and 3 bases from J, leaving 8 bases between. The CDR3 spans 13 residues. Germline CDR1 is SGHVS and CDR2 is FQNEAQ. The CDR3 spells CASSFGRDTEAFF. In DNA, the CDR3 is TGTGCCAGCAGCTTCGGGCGGGACACTGAAGCTTTCTTT.

The chain combines TRBV9 with TRBJ2-7; unclear D gene. The CDR3 covers 14 residues. The germline V and J ends were trimmed by 4 bases and 3 bases, with 14 bases remaining between them. From germline, CDR1 is SGDLS and CDR2 YYNGEE. The CDR3 spells CASSPRTVLYEQYF. CDR3 bases: TGTGCCAGCAGCCCCCGGACGGTTCTCTACGAGCAGTACTTC.

The gene calls are TRBV13 and TRBJ2-7; weak D call: TRBD1 (6 bases). The length of the CDR3 is 13 residues. Germline V gene data show CDR1 as PRHDT and CDR2 as FYEKMQ (reference sequence). With 5 bases removed from V and 6 bases from J, the gap between germline ends came to 14 bases. The CDR3 region is CASSHTGSLEQYF. The CDR3 region has the DNA TGTGCCAGCAGCCATACAGGGTCCCTCGAGCAGTACTTC.

This clone came up once. The rearrangement joins TRBV5-1 to TRBJ2-1; unclear D gene. The germline V gene has CDR1 SGHRS and CDR2 YFSETQ. V lost 2 bases, J lost 3 bases, and 9 bases lay in between. There are 14 residues in the CDR3. The CDR3 coding sequence is TGCGCCAGCAGCTTAGGCGAGATCTACAATGAGCAGTTCTTC. Translation gives CASSLGEIYNEQFF.

In regard to this clone: A read error may account for a junction end that differs from germline. The V and J genes are TRBV2 and TRBJ2-1; 12 nucleotides line up with TRBD2. Germline loops: CDR1 SNHLY, CDR2 FYNNEI. This CDR3 has 12 amino acids. DNA for the CDR3: TGTGCCAGCAGTGGGACTAGCGGGATCCCGCTCTTC. Protein sequence: CASSGTSGIPLF.

Here the CDR3 DNA reads TGCGCCAGCAGATACGGGATTGACTACAATGAGCAGTTCTTC. This sequence encodes CASRYGIDYNEQFF. The rearrangement joins TRBV5-1 to TRBJ2-1; maybe TRBD2 (5 bases). V was cut by 5 bases and J by 3 bases, with 12 bases left in between. CDR1 is SGHRS, CDR2 YFSETQ, per germline. CDR3 length: 14 amino acids. The full variable domain, its missing parts supplied by reference TRBV5-1 and TRBJ2-1, is KAGVTQTPRYLIKTRGQQVTLSCSPISGHRSVSWYQQTPGQGLQFLFEYFSETQRNKGNFPGRFSGRQFSNSRSEMNVSTLELGDSALYLCASRYGIDYNEQFFGPGTRLTVL.

V is TRBV25-1 and J is TRBJ2-6; no definite D call. CDR1 is MGHDK and CDR2 is SYGVNS in the germline V gene. V lost 3 bases, J lost 4 bases, and 10 bases lay in between. This CDR3 spans 15 amino acids. CDR3 amino acids: CASSEGSRGANVLTF. The DNA for the CDR3 is TGTGCCAGCAGTGAGGGGTCCCGAGGGGCCAACGTCCTGACTTTC.

This clone was picked up a small number of times. This chain uses TRBV20-1 with TRBJ2-7, with TRBD1 identical over 9 bases. CDR1 DFQATT and CDR2 SNEGSKA come from the germline V gene (reference sequence). With V trimmed by 6 bases and J by 0 bases, 9 bases remained unmatched. CDR3 length: 15 residues. The CDR3 DNA sequence: TGCAGTGCAAGTTACAGGGGGCTAAGCTCCTACGAGCAGTACTTC. It is translated as CSASYRGLSSYEQYF.

This clone was seen more than once but under ten times. DNA of the CDR3: TGCGCCAGCACCTTAAGCGGGGGAATTGGAGGCTACACCTTC. Translating gives CASTLSGGIGGYTF. This chain links TRBV10-2 with TRBJ1-2, with a tentative D call TRBD1 (5 bases). V was trimmed by 7 bases and J by 8 bases, leaving 20 bases between them. This CDR3 region has 14 residues. Germline loops: CDR1 WSHSY, CDR2 SAAADI.

This clone was observed once. CDR3 DNA sequence: TGTGCCAGCAGTTTACCCCTAGCGGGAGCCCACCACGAGCAGTACTTC. It encodes CASSLPLAGAHHEQYF. J is TRBJ2-7 and V is TRBV27; 10 bases line up with TRBD2. The J segment lost 5 bases and the V segment lost 2 bases, leaving 9 bases of the junction unmatched. The CDR3 has 16 residues. Germline V CDR1 and CDR2: MNHEY, SMNVEV (reference sequence).

This clone was counted a few times. This sequence joins TRBV6-5 and TRBJ2-2; unclear D gene. The CDR3 spans 14 residues. Germline CDR1 is MNHEY and CDR2 is SVGAGI. V was trimmed by 0 bases and J by 5 bases, leaving 7 bases between them. CDR3 protein: CASSYSGWTGELFF. DNA of the CDR3: TGTGCCAGCAGTTACTCGGGTTGGACCGGGGAGCTGTTTTTT.

The chain uses TRBV27 and TRBJ2-7, with D perhaps matching TRBD1 or TRBD2 (5 bases each). The CDR3 totals 14 residues. CDR1 is MNHEY and CDR2 is SMNVEV in the germline V gene (reference sequence). The germline V and J ends were trimmed by 9 bases and 2 bases, with 17 bases remaining between them. The CDR3 nucleotides read TGTGCCAGTCGTAGGGACGACTCTACCTACGAGCAGTACTTC. It codes for CASRRDDSTYEQYF.

This chain joins TRBV10-3 and TRBJ2-3; no clear D gene. Deletions cut 0 bases from V and 5 bases from J, with 9 bases between. Germline lookup yields CDR1 ENHRY and CDR2 SYGVKD. This CDR3 is 14 amino acids long. The CDR3 loop reads CAISESARGDTQYF. CDR3 in DNA: TGTGCCATCAGTGAGTCCGCTCGAGGAGATACGCAGTATTTT.

The CDR3 spells CASSLKGRETQYF. For the CDR3, the DNA is TGCGCCAGCAGCTTGAAGGGTAGAGAGACCCAGTACTTC. J is TRBJ2-5 and V is TRBV5-1; no clear D gene. The CDR3 runs to 13 residues. The V and J ends lost 1 base and 4 bases respectively, with 8 bases between them. Germline CDR1 SGHRS, CDR2 YFSETQ.